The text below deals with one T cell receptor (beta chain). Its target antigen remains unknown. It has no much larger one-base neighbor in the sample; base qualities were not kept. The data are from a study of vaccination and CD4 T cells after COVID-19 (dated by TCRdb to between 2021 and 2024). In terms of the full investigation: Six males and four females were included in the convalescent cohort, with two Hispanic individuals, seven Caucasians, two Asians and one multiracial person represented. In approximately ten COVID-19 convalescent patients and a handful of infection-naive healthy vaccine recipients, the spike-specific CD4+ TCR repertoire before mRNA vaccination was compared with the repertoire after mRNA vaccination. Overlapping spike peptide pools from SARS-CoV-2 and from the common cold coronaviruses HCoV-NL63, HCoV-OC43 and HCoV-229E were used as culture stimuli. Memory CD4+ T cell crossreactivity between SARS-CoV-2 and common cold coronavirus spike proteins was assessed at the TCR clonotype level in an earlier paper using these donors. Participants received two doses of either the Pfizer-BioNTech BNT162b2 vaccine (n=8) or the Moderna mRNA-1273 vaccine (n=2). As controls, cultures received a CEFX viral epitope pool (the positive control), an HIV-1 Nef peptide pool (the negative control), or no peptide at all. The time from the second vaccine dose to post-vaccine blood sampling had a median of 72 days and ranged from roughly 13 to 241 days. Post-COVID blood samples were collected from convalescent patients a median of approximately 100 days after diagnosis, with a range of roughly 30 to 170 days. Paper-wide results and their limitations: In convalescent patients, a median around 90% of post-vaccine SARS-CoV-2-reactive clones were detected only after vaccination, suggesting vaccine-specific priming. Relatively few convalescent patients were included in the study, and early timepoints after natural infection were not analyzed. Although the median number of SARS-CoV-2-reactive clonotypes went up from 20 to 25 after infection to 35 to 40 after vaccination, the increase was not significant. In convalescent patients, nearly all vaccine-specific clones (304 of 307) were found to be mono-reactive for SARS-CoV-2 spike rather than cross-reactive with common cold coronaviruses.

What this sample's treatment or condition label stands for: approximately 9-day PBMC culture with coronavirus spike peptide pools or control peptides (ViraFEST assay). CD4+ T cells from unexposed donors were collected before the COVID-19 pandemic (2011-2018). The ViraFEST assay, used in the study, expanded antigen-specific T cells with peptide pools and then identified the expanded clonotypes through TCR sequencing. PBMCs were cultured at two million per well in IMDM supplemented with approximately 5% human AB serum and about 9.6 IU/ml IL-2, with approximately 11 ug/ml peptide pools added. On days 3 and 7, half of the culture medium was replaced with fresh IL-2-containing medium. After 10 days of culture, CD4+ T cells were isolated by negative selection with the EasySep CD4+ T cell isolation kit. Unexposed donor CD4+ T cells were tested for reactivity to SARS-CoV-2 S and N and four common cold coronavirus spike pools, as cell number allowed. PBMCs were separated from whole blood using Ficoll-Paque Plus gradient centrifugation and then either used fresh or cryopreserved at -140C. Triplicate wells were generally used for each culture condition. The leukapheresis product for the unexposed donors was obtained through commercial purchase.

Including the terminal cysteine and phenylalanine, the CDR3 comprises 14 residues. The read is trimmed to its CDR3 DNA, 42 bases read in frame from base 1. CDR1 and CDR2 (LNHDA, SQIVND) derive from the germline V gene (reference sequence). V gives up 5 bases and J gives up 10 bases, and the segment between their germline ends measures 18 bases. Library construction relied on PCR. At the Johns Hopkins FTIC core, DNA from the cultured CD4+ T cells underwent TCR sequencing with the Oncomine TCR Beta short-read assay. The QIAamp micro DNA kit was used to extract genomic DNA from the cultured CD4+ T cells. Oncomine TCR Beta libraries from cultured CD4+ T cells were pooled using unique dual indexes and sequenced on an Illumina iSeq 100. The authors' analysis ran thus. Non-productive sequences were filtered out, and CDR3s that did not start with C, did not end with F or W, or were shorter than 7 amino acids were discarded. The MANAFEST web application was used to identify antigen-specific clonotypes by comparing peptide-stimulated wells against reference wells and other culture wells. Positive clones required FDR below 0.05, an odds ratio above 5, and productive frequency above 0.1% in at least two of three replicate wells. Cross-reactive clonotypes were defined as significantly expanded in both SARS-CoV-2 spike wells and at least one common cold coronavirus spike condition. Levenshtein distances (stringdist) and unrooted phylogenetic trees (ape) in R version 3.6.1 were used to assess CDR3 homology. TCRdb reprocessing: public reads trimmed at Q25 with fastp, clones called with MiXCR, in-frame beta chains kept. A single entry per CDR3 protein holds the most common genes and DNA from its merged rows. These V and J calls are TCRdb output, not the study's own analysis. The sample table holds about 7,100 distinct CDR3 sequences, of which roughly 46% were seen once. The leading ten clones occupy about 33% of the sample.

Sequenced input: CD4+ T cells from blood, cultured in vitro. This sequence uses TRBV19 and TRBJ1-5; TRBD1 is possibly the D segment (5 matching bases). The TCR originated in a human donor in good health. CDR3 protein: CASSGGTAWGPQHF. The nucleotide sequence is TGTGCCAGTAGTGGTGGGACCGCCTGGGGACCCCAGCATTTT.